This T cell receptor (beta chain) is from a study of T cells after posttransplantation cyclophosphamide. Study-level results: After PTCy, TRB diversity resembled that of CNI/methotrexate controls. TRB overlap between skin or GI tissue T cells and blood was limited.

A word on this clone: The antigen is not known.

Clones were read by immunoSEQ multiplex PCR, and TCRdb kept only the in-frame ones, dropping some. The sample lists tens of thousands of clones, about 86% occurring once. Germline V CDR1 and CDR2: LNHDA, SQIVND (reference sequence). This CDR3 is built from 15 residues. Trimming removed 3 bases from V and 2 bases from J, with 11 bases in between. The rearrangement uses TRBV19 and TRBJ1-5; D possibly corresponds to TRBD1 (6 bases). The sequence was obtained from a man between 25 and 39 years old with a blood cancer, CMV-positive, and with a related stem cell donor. Sequencing used PBMCs. CDR3 DNA: TGTGCCAGTAGTATCAGGGCAGGGGGCAATCAGCCCCAGCATTTT. This codes for CASSIRAGGNQPQHF.